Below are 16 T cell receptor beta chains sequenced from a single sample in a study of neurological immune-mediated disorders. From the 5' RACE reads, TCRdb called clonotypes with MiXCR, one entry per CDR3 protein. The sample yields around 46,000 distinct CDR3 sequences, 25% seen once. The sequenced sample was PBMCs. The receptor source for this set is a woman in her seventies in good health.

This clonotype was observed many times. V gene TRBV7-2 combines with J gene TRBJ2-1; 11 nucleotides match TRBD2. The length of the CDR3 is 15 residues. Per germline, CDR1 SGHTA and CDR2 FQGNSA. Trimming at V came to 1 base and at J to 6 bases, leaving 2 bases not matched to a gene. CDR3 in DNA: TGTGCCAGCAGCTTAGACGGGACTAGCGGCAATGAGCAGTTCTTC. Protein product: CASSLDGTSGNEQFF.

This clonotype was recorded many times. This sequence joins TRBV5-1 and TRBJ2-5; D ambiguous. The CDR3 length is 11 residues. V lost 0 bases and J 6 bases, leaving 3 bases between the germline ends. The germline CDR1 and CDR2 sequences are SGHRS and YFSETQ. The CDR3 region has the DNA TGCGCCAGCAGCTTGGAACAGACCCAGTACTTC. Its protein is CASSLEQTQYF.

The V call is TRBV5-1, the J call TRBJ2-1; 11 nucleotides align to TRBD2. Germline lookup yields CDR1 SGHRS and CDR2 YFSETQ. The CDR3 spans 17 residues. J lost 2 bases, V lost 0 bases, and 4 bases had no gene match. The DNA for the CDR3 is TGCGCCAGCAGCTTGGGGACTAGCGGGCGAGCCTACAATGAGCAGTTCTTC. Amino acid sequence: CASSLGTSGRAYNEQFF.

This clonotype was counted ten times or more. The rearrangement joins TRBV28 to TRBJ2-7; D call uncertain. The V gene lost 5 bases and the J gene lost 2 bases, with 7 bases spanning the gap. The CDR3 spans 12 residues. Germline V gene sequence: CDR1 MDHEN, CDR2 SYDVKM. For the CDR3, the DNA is TGTGCCAGCAGTCAATATCCCTACGAGCAGTACTTC. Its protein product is CASSQYPYEQYF. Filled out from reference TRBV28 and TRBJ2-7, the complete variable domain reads DVKVTQSSRYLVKRTGEKVFLECVQDMDHENMFWYRQDPGLGLRLIYFSYDVKMKEKGDIPEGYSVSREKKERFSLILESASTNQTSMYLCASSQYPYEQYFGPGTRLTVT.

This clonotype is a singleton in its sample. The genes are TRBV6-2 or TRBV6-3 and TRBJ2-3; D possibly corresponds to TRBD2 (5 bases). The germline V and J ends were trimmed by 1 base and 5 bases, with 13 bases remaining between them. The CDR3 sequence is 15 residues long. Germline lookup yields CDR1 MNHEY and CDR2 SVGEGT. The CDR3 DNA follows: TGTGCCAGCAGTTACTTCCGGGAATCGGGAGATACGCAGTATTTT. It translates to CASSYFRESGDTQYF.

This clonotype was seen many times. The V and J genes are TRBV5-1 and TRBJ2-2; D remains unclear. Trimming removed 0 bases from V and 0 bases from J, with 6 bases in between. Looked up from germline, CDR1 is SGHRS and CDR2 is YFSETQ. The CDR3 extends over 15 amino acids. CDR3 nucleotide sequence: TGCGCCAGCAGCTTGGGTACCGCGAACACCGGGGAGCTGTTTTTT. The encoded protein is CASSLGTANTGELFF. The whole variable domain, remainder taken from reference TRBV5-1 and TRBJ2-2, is KAGVTQTPRYLIKTRGQQVTLSCSPISGHRSVSWYQQTPGQGLQFLFEYFSETQRNKGNFPGRFSGRQFSNSRSEMNVSTLELGDSALYLCASSLGTANTGELFFGEGSRLTVL.

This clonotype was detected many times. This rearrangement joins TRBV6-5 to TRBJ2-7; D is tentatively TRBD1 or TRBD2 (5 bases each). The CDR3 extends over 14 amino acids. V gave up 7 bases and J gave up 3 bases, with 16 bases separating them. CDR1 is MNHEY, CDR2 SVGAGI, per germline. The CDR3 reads CASKDPGPHYEQYF. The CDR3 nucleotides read TGTGCCAGCAAAGATCCGGGACCCCACTACGAGCAGTACTTC.

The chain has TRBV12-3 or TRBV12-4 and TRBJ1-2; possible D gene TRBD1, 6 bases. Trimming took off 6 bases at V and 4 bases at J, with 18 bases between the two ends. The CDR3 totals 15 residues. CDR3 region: CASSVVGGGVYGYTF. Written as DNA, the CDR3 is TGTGCCAGCAGCGTCGTCGGGGGCGGCGTCTATGGCTACACCTTC.

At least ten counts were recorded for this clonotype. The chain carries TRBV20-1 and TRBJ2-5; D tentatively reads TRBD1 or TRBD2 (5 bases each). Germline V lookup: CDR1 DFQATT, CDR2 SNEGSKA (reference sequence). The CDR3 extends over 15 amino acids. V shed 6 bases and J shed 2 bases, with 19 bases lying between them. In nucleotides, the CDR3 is TGCAGTGCCGCCGTCCCCCGGTGGGGGCAAGAGACCCAGTACTTC. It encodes CSAAVPRWGQETQYF.

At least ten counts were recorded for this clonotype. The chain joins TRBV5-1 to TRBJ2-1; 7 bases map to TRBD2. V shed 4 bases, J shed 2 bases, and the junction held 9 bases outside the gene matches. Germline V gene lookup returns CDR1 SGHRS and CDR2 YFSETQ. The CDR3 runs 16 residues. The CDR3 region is CASSPSSGLTYNEQFF. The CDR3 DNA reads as TGCGCCAGCAGCCCCTCTAGCGGCCTAACCTACAATGAGCAGTTCTTC.

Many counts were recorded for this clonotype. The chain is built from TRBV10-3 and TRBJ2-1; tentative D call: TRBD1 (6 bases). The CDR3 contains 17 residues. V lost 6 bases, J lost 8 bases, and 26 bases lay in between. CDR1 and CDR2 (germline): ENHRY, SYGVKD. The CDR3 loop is CAIRSPRGQGGSDEQFF. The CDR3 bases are TGTGCCATCAGGAGTCCTCGGGGACAAGGGGGATCGGATGAGCAGTTCTTC.

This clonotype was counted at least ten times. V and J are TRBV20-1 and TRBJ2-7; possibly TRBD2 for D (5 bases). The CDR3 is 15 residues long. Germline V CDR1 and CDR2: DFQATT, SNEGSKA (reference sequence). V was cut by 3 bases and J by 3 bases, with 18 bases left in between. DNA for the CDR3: TGCAGTGCTAGGAGCCCCCCCGCCGGGAACTACGAGCAGTACTTC. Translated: CSARSPPAGNYEQYF.

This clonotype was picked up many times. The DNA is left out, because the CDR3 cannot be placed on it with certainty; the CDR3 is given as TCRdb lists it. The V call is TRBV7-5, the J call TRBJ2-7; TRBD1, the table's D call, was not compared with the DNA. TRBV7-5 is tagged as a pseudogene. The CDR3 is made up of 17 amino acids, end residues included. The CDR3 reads CISVSEAGTGPSREQYF.

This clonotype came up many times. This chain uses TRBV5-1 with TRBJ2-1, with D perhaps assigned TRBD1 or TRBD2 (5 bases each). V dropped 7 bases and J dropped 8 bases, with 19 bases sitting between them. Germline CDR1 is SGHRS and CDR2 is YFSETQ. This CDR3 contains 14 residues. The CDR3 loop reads CASQVSWGSDEQFF. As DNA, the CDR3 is TGCGCCAGCCAGGTTTCTTGGGGGTCGGATGAGCAGTTCTTC. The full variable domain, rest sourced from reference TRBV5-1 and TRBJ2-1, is KAGVTQTPRYLIKTRGQQVTLSCSPISGHRSVSWYQQTPGQGLQFLFEYFSETQRNKGNFPGRFSGRQFSNSRSEMNVSTLELGDSALYLCASQVSWGSDEQFFGPGTRLTVL.

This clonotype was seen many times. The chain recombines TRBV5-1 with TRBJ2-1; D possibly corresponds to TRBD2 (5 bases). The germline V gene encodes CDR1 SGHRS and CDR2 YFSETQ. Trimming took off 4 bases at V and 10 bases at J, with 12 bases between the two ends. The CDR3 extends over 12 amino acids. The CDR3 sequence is CASSPTSWEQFF. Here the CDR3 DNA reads TGCGCCAGCAGCCCCACTAGTTGGGAGCAGTTCTTC.

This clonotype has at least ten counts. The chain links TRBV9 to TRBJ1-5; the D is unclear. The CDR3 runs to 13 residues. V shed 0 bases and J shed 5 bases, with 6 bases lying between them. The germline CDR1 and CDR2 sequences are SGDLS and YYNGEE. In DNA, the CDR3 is TGTGCCAGCAGCGTAGGCGTCGATCAGCCCCAGCATTTT. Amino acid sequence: CASSVGVDQPQHF.